Presented here are 9 T cell receptor beta chains from one specimen sequenced in a study of T-cell reconstitution after alpha-beta-depleted transplantation in children. A TCRbeta library incorporating unique molecular identifiers was prepared. TCRdb processed the PCR reads anew with MiXCR; each CDR3 protein has one entry. The sample records about 500,000 distinct CDR3 sequences, 30% to 35% being singletons. The sample consisted of PBMCs from the stem cell graft donor, taken from the stem cell graft. These receptors came from a human donor who donated a stem cell graft to a child with aplastic anemia.

This clonotype was observed at least ten times. V and J are TRBV29-1 and TRBJ2-1, with 8 bases lining up with TRBD1. Losses at the gene ends were 6 bases for V and 6 bases for J; bases not matched to a gene: 10. Per the germline V gene, CDR1 is SQVTM and CDR2 is ANQGSEA. This CDR3 comprises 14 residues. The CDR3 DNA reads as TGCAGCGTCAAGGACAGGGCCCTTTTCAATGAGCAGTTCTTC. Amino acids: CSVKDRALFNEQFF.

The V gene is TRBV2, the J gene TRBJ1-5, with 7 bases that match TRBD1. CDR3 length: 14 residues. The J segment lost 4 bases and the V segment lost 4 bases, leaving 4 bases of the junction unmatched. Germline CDR1 reads SNHLY; CDR2 reads FYNNEI. The DNA for the CDR3 is TGTGCCAGCAGTGGTGACAGGGCTAATCAGCCCCAGCATTTT. Its translation is CASSGDRANQPQHF.

This clonotype has just one count. The rearrangement uses TRBV5-5 and TRBJ1-1; TRBD1 agrees at 11 bases. The CDR3 runs to 18 residues. J lost 6 bases, V lost 5 bases, and 18 bases had no gene match. From germline, CDR1 is SGHKS and CDR2 YYEKEE (reference sequence). The CDR3 nucleotides read TGTGCCAGCAGAACCAACTCGGACCGGAAGGGACAGGGGGCTGAAGCTTTCTTT. The encoded protein is CASRTNSDRKGQGAEAFF.

This clonotype was seen once. The gene calls are TRBV6-2 or TRBV6-3 and TRBJ1-2; D might be TRBD1 (6 bases). Trimming pared 5 bases from V and 2 bases from J, leaving 12 bases between. This CDR3 spans 14 amino acids. The germline V gene has CDR1 MNHEY and CDR2 SVGEGT. CDR3 in amino acids: CASSIRTENYGYTF. DNA of the CDR3: TGTGCCAGCAGTATTCGGACAGAGAACTATGGCTACACCTTC.

This clonotype has just a few counts. The chain employs TRBV7-2 and TRBJ2-7; TRBD2 matches at 10 bases. J gave up 5 bases and V 0 bases, and 13 bases lay outside the gene matches. This CDR3 is built from 18 residues. The germline V gene has CDR1 SGHTA and CDR2 FQGNSA. The CDR3 sequence: CASSLALYSGRAGDEQYF. The CDR3 DNA reads as TGTGCCAGCAGCTTAGCGCTTTACAGCGGGAGGGCAGGCGACGAGCAGTACTTC.

This clonotype was found a few times. The rearrangement uses TRBV29-1 and TRBJ1-2; D is unresolved. The CDR3 is 13 amino acids. Trimming removed 4 bases from V and 4 bases from J, with 13 bases in between. Germline CDR1 SQVTM, CDR2 ANQGSEA. As DNA, the CDR3 is TGCAGCGTTGGAGGTCGGGAGCCCTATGGCTACACCTTC. The encoded protein is CSVGGREPYGYTF.

The chain combines TRBV20-1 with TRBJ2-7; D is undetermined. V gave up 4 bases and J gave up 0 bases, with 7 bases separating them. The CDR3 extends over 12 amino acids. CDR1 DFQATT and CDR2 SNEGSKA come from the germline V gene (reference sequence). For the CDR3, the DNA is TGCAGTGCTACAGCGTCCTCCTACGAGCAGTACTTC. Encoded protein: CSATASSYEQYF.

The V gene is TRBV7-2, the J gene TRBJ1-5; TRBD1 matches 7 bases. V was clipped by 2 bases and J by 5 bases; unmatched bases: 6. The CDR3 totals 15 residues. Germline V gene data show CDR1 as SGHTA and CDR2 as FQGNSA. The CDR3 reads CASSLTGVWDQPQHF. DNA for the CDR3: TGTGCCAGCAGCTTAACAGGGGTTTGGGATCAGCCCCAGCATTTT. The variable domain in full, with the rest retrieved from reference TRBV7-2 and TRBJ1-5, is GAGVSQSPSNKVTEKGKDVELRCDPISGHTALYWYRQSLGQGLEFLIYFQGNSAPDKSGLPSDRFSAERTGGSVSTLTIQRTQQEDSAVYLCASSLTGVWDQPQHFGDGTRLSIL.

The rearrangement uses TRBV6-2 or TRBV6-3 and TRBJ2-7; TRBD1 matches 9 bases. This CDR3 has 15 amino acids. CDR1 MNHEY and CDR2 SVGEGT come from the germline V gene. Trimming took 6 bases from V and 3 from J; bases not matched to a gene: 9. The CDR3 protein is CASRGTGDRVYEQYF. DNA for the CDR3: TGTGCCAGCAGGGGCACCGGGGACAGGGTCTACGAGCAGTACTTC.